This T cell receptor (beta chain) stems from a study of blood T cell repertoires in COVID-19. Background on the study: COVID-19 samples collected from the United States, Italy and Spain covered acute and convalescent phases. Nucleic acid was either cDNA or gDNA, and it came from T cells, B-cell-depleted T cells, or PBMCs.

Authors' methods: For nucleated cells, counts were estimated from reference gene primer amplification. The repertoire was sequenced with immunoSEQ multiplex PCR; TCRdb's copy has only in-frame clones and lacks some. V and J calls and clone size are given by that table; D and trimming were obtained from the DNA. The table records roughly 70,000 clones, around 82% of them present only once. The V end lost 4 bases, the J end lost 1 base, and 10 bases lay between the germline ends. Germline V CDR1 and CDR2: SQVTM, ANQGSEA. This CDR3 comprises 13 residues. The chain couples TRBV29-1 to TRBJ1-2; D gene ambiguous. The clonotype comes from a woman between 55 and 75 years old with acute or convalescent COVID-19. Sequenced input: peripheral blood. CDR3 in DNA: TGCAGCGTTGGGGAGGGAGGTAACTATGGCTACACCTTC. This gives the protein CSVGEGGNYGYTF.